Listed below are T cell receptor beta chains from one sample, sequenced in a study of cytomegalovirus exposure and HLA in healthy donors. TCRdb's table, derived via immunoSEQ multiplex PCR, lists solely in-frame clones and lacks some. The sample lists about 130,000 clones; around 69% were seen once. The sequenced sample was PBMCs. These receptors all stem from a human donor in good health. Both conserved end residues are part of each CDR3. The order of the fields is V gene, clone size, D gene, J gene, CDR3 DNA, CDR3 protein. The D gene is left open where the match is weak. Clone size is not always given. Where it is, it says once, few, many or a class for expanded clones.

TRBV6-6	-	-	TRBJ1-2	TGTGCCAGCAGTCAAACAGGGATCTATGGCTACACCTTC	CASSQTGIYGYTF
TRBV5-1	once	TRBD2	TRBJ2-3	TGCGCCAGCAGGCGACTAGCGGGGGTTGATACGCAGTATTTT	CASRRLAGVDTQYF
TRBV9	few	-	TRBJ1-1	TGTGCCAGCAGCGTCCGAGGGAACACTGAAGCTTTCTTT	CASSVRGNTEAFF
TRBV7-9	-	TRBD2	TRBJ2-2	TGTGCCAGCAGCTTCCAGCGGGGTAACACCGGGGAGCTGTTTTTT	CASSFQRGNTGELFF
TRBV7-9	-	-	TRBJ2-5	TGTGCCAGCAGCCTTGTTCAAGAGACCCAGTACTTC	CASSLVQETQYF
TRBV4-1	-	-	TRBJ1-5	TGCGCCAGCAGCCAAGAAGGTAGCGGTAGCAATCAGCCCCAGCATTTT	CASSQEGSGSNQPQHF
TRBV11-2	-	-	TRBJ2-7	TGTGCCAGCAGCTTAGACAGATACGAGGCCTACGAGCAGTACTTC	CASSLDRYEAYEQYF
TRBV18	-	TRBD1	TRBJ1-2	TGTGCCAGCTCCCTACCACAGTACAGGGGGCATGGCTACACCTTC	CASSLPQYRGHGYTF
TRBV5-1	-	-	TRBJ2-7	TGCGCCAGCAGCTCGGGCCCTACTAGCCAGCAGTACTTC	CASSSGPTSQQYF
TRBV6-1	-	TRBD1	TRBJ2-7	TGTGCCAGCAGTGTCTTTCCGGGACAGGGGTCCGAGCAGTACTTC	CASSVFPGQGSEQYF
TRBV7-2	-	TRBD1	TRBJ1-1	TGTGCCAGCAGCCTCCGGGACAGGGTGAACACTGAAGCTTTCTTT	CASSLRDRVNTEAFF
TRBV6-5	-	TRBD1	TRBJ2-7	TGTGCCAGCAGTTTCTACGACAGGGTCGGAGAGCAGTACTTC	CASSFYDRVGEQYF
TRBV5-6	-	-	TRBJ2-5	TGTGCCAGCAGCCTTGGGACGTTTCCTAGCGAGGGCCAGTACTTC	CASSLGTFPSEGQYF